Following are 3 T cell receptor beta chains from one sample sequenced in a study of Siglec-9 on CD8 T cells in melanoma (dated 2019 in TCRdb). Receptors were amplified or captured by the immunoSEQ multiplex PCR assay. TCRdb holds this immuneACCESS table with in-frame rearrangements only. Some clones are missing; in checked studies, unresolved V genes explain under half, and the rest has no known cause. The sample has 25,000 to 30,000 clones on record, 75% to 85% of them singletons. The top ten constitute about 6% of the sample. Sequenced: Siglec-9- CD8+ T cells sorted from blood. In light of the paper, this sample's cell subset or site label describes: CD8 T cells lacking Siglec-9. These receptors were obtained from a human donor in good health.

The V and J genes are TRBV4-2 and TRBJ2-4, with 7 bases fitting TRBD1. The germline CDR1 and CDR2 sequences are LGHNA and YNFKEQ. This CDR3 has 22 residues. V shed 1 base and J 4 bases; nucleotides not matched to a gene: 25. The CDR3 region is CASSQGTLWGQISGNTKNIQYF. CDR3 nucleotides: TGTGCCAGCAGCCAAGGGACGCTTTGGGGACAGATCTCCGGTAACACGAAAAACATTCAGTACTTC.

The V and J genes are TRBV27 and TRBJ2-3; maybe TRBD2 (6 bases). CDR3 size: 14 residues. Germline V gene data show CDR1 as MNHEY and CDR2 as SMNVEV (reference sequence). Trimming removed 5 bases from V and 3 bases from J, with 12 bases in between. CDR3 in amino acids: CASSRRGRTDTQYF. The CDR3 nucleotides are TGTGCCAGCAGTAGACGGGGGAGGACAGATACGCAGTATTTT.

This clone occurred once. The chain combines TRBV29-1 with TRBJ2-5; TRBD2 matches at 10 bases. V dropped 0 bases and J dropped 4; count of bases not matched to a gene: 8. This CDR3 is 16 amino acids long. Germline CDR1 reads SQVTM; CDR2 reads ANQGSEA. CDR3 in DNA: TGCAGCGTTGAAGAGGGACTAGCGAGCCCCGGAGAGACCCAGTACTTC. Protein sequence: CSVEEGLASPGETQYF.